This TCR beta chain appears in the sequencing data of a study of blood T cell repertoires in COVID-19. Study information: Sources were T cells, B-cell-depleted T cells, or PBMCs; the material itself was cDNA or gDNA.

The V gene lost 1 base and the J gene lost 6 bases, with 13 bases spanning the gap. The length of the CDR3 is 13 residues. CDR1 and CDR2 (germline): GTSNPN, SVGIG (reference sequence). Per the original methods: Amplifying reference gene primers gave estimates of nucleated cell counts. Assay used: immunoSEQ multiplex PCR; TCRdb lists only in-frame clones, some missing. That table furnishes V, J and clone size, whereas the DNA furnished D and trimming. The sample lists roughly 24,000 clones; roughly 84% were seen once. The TCR comes from a human donor in a cohort sampled during active COVID-19. The sample consisted of peripheral blood. V and J are TRBV30 and TRBJ2-7, with a tentative D call TRBD1 (7 bases). CDR3 loop: CAWSAGGRREQYF. In DNA form, the CDR3 reads TGTGCCTGGAGTGCAGGGGGGCGTCGCGAGCAGTACTTC.